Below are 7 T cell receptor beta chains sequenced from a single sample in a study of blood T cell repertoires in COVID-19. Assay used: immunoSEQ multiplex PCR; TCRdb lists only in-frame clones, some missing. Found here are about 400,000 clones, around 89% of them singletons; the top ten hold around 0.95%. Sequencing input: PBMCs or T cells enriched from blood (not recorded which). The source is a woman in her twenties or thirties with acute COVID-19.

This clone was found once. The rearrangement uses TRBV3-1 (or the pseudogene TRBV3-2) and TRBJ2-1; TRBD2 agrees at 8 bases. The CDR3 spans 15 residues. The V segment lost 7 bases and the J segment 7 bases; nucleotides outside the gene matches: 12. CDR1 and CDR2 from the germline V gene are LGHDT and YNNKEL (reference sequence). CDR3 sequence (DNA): TGTGCCAGCACCCCCCGGGGGGGCAGGTTGAATGAGCAGTTCTTC. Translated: CASTPRGGRLNEQFF.

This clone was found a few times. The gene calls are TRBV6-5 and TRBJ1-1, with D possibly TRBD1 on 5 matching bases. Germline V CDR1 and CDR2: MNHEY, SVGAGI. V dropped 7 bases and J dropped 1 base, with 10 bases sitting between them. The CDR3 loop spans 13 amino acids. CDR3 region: CASTATENTEAFF. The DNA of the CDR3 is TGTGCCAGCACCGCGACAGAGAACACTGAAGCTTTCTTT.

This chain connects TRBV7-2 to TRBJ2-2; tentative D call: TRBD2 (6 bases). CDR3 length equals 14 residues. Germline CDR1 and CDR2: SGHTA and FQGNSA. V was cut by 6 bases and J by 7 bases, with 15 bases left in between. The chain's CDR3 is CASSRYRGGGELFF. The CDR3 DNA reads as TGTGCCAGCAGTCGGTATCGGGGAGGCGGGGAGCTGTTTTTT.

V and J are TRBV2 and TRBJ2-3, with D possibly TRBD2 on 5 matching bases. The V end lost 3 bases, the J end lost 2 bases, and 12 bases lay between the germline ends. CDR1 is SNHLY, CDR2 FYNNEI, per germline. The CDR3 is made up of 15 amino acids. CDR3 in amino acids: CASSDKERITDTQYF. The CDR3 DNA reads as TGTGCCAGCAGTGATAAGGAGCGGATCACAGATACGCAGTATTTT.

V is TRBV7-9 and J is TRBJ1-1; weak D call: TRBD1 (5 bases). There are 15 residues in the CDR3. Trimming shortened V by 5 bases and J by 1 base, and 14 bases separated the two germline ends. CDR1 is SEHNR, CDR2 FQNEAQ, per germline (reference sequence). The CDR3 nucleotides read TGTGCCAGCAGCCAGGTGGGGCAGGGGAACACTGAAGCTTTCTTT. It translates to CASSQVGQGNTEAFF.

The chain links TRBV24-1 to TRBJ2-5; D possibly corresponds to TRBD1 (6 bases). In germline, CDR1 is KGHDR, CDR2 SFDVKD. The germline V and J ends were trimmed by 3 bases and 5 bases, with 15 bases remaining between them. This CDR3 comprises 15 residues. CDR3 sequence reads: CATSDTAGVAETQYF. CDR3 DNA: TGTGCCACCAGTGATACCGCAGGGGTAGCGGAGACCCAGTACTTC.

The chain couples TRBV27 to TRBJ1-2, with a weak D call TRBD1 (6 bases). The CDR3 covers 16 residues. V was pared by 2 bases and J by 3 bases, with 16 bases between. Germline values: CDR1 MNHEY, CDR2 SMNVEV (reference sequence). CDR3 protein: CASSLIGGAQDYGYTF. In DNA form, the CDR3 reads TGTGCCAGCAGTTTAATAGGGGGGGCTCAAGACTATGGCTACACCTTC.